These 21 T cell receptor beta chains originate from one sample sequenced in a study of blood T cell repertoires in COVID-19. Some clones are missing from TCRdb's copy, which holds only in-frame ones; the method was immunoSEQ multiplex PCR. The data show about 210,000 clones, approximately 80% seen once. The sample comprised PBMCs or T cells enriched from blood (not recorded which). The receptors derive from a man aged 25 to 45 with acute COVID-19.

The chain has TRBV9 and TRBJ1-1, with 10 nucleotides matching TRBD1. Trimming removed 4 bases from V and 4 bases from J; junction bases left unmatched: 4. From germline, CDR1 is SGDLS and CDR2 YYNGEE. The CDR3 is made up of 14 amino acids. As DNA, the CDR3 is TGTGCCAGCAGCACGGACAGGGGGAGCACTGAAGCTTTCTTT. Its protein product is CASSTDRGSTEAFF.

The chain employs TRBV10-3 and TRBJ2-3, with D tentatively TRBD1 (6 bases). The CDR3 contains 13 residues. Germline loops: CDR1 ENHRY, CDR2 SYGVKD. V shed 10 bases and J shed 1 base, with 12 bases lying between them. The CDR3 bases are TGTGCCACGAAGGGGGACGGCACAGATACGCAGTATTTT. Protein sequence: CATKGDGTDTQYF.

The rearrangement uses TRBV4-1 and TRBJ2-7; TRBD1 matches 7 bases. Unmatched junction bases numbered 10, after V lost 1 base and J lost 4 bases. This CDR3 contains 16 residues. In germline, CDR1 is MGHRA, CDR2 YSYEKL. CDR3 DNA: TGCGCCAGCAGCCAAGGCAGGTACAGGGGTGAGTACGAGCAGTACTTC. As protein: CASSQGRYRGEYEQYF.

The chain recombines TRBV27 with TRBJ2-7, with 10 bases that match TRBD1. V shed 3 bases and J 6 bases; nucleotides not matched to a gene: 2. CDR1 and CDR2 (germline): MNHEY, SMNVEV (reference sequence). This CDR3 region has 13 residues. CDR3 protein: CASSFGTGAEQYF. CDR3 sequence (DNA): TGTGCCAGCAGTTTCGGGACAGGGGCCGAGCAGTACTTC.

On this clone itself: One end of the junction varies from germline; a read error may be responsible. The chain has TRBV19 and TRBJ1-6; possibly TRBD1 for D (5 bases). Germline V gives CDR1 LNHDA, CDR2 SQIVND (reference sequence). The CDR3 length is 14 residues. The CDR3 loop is CASRIGAENSPLHF. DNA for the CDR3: TGTGCCAGTAGGATAGGGGCAGAGAATTCACCCCTCCACTTT.

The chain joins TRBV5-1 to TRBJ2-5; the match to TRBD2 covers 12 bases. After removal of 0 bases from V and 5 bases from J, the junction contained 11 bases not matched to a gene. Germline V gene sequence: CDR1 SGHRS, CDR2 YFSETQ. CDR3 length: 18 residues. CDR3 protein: CASSLAITRLAGEETQYF. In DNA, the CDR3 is TGCGCCAGCAGCTTGGCCATTACGAGACTAGCGGGGGAGGAGACCCAGTACTTC.

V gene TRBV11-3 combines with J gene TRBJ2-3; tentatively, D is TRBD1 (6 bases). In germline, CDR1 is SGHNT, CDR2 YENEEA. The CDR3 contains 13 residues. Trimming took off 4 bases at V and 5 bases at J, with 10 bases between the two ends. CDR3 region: CASSSGTLDTQYF. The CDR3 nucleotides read TGTGCCAGCAGCTCCGGGACACTAGATACGCAGTATTTT.

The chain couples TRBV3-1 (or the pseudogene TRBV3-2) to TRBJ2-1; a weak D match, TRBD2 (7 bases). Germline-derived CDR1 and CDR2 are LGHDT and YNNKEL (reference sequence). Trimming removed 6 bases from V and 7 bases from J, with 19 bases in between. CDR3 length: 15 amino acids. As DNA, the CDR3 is TGTGCCAGCAGTCTAGGGAGGGGGGGTATTAATGAGCAGTTCTTC. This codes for CASSLGRGGINEQFF.

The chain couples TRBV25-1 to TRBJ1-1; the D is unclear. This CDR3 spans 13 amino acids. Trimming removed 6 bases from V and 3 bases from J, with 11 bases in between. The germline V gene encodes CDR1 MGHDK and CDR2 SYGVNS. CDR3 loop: CASSGNRYTEAFF. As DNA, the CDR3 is TGTGCCAGCAGCGGGAACCGTTACACTGAAGCTTTCTTT.

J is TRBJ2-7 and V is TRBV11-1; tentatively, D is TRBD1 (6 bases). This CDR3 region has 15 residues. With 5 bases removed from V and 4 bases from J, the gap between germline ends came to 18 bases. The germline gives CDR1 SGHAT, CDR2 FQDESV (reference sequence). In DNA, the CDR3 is TGTGCCAGCAGCCCCGGGACATTAATATCTTACGAGCAGTACTTC. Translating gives CASSPGTLISYEQYF.

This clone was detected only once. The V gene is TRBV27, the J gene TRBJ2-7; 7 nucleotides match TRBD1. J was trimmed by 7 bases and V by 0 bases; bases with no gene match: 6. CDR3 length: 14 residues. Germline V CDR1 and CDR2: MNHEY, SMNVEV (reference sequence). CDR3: CASSLSGRGREQYF. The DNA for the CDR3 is TGTGCCAGCAGTTTATCAGGCAGGGGGAGAGAGCAGTACTTC.

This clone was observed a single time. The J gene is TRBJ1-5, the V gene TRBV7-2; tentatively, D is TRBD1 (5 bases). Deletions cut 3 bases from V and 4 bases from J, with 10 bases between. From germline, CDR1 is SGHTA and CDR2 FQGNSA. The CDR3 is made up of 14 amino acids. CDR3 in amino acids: CASSFLGVNQPQHF. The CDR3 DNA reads TGTGCCAGCAGCTTTTTAGGGGTTAATCAGCCCCAGCATTTT.

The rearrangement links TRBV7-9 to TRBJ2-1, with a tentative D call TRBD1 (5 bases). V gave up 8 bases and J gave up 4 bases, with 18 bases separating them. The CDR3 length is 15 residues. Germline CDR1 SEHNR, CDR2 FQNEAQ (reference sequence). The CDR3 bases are TGTGCCAGCGGTATCGGCGGCGACAGATACAATGAGCAGTTCTTC. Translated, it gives CASGIGGDRYNEQFF.

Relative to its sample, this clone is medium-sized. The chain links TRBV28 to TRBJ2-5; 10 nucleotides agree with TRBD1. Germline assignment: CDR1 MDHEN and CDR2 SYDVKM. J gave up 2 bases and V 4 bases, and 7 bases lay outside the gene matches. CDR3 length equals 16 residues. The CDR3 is CASSSWDRGFQETQYF. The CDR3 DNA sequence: TGTGCCAGCAGTTCGTGGGACAGGGGTTTTCAAGAGACCCAGTACTTC. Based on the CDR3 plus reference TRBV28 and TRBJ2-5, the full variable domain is DVKVTQSSRYLVKRTGEKVFLECVQDMDHENMFWYRQDPGLGLRLIYFSYDVKMKEKGDIPEGYSVSREKKERFSLILESASTNQTSMYLCASSSWDRGFQETQYFGPGTRLLVL.

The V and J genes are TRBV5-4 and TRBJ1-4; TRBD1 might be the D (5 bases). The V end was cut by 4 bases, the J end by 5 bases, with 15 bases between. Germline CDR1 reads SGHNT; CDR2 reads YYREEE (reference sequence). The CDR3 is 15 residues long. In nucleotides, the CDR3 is TGTGCCAGCAGCCTTGCGGGGGGAAGGAATGAAAAACTGTTTTTT. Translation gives CASSLAGGRNEKLFF.

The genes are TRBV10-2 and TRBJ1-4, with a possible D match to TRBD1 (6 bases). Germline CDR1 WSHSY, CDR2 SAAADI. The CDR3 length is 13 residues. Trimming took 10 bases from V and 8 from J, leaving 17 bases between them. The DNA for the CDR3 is TGCGCCACCCAAACAGGGACGCGAGAAAAACTGTTTTTT. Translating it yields CATQTGTREKLFF.

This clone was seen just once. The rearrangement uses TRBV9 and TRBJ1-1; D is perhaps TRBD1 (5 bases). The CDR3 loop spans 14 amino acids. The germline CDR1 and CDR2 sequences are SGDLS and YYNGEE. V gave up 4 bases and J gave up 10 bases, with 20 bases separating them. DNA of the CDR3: TGTGCCAGCAGCTTACGACCGGGGACTGAGGGAGCTTTCTTT. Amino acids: CASSLRPGTEGAFF.

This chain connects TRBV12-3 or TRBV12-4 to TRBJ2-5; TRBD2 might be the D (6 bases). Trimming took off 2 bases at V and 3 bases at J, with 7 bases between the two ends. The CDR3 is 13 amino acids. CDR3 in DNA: TGTGCCAGCAGTTTATGGGGGGAAGAGACCCAGTACTTC. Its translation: CASSLWGEETQYF.

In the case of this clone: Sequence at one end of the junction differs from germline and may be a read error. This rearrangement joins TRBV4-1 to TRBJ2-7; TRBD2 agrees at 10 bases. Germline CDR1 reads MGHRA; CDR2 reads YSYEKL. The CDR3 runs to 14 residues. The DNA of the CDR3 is TGCGCCAGCAGCCAAGATTTCGTCACTAGCGGGGTCTTCTTC. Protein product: CASSQDFVTSGVFF.

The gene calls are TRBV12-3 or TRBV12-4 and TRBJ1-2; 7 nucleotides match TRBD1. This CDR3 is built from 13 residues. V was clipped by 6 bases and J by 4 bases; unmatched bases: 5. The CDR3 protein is CASSYRDSYGYTF. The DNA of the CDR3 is TGTGCCAGCAGCTACCGGGACAGCTATGGCTACACCTTC.

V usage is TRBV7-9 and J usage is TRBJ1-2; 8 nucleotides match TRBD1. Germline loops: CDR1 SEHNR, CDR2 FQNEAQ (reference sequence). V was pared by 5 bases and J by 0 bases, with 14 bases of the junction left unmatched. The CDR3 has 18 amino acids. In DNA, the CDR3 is TGTGCCAGCAGCAAATCATTTGGGACAGGACTCTCTAACTATGGCTACACCTTC. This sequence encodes CASSKSFGTGLSNYGYTF.